These 2 T cell receptor beta chains were all obtained from the same sample, sequenced in a study of regulatory T cells in long-lasting Graves disease. Arm-PCR of CDR3 regions and iRepertoire HTBI primers were used to build TCR beta libraries. A single record per CDR3 protein comes from TCRdb applying MiXCR to the multiplex PCR reads. Of approximately 250,000 distinct CDR3 sequences in the sample, about 18% are singletons; the top ten hold around 21%. Time point meaning: newly diagnosed GD, antithyroid drugs for less than 3 months. From PBMCs, RNA was extracted and then used to make the TCR library. Specimen: peripheral blood mononuclear cells (PBMCs), collected at new diagnosis, from a patient treated with antithyroid drugs. The origin of the receptors is a female donor with Graves disease.

There are many counts of this clonotype. V is TRBV20-1 and J is TRBJ1-2, with 7 nucleotides matching TRBD1. The V gene end was trimmed by 3 bases and the J gene end by 4 bases; junction bases not matched to a gene: 11. The CDR3 contains 15 residues. Germline-derived CDR1 and CDR2 are DFQATT and SNEGSKA (reference sequence). The CDR3 protein is CSASRHRGWGYGYTF. The CDR3, as DNA: TGCAGTGCTAGCCGACACAGGGGATGGGGCTATGGCTACACCTTC.

This clonotype showed up many times. This chain uses TRBV11-3 with TRBJ2-7, with D perhaps matching TRBD1 (6 bases). The CDR3 consists of 13 residues. V shed 7 bases and J shed 1 base, with 11 bases lying between them. Germline V lookup: CDR1 SGHNT, CDR2 YENEEA. CDR3 in DNA: TGTGCCAGCACCACAGGGTATTCCTACGAGCAGTACTTC. Residues: CASTTGYSYEQYF. Together with reference TRBV11-3 and TRBJ2-7, the CDR3 gives the full variable domain: EAGVVQSPRYKIIEKKQPVAFWCNPISGHNTLYWYLQNLGQGPELLIRYENEEAVDDSQLPKDRFSAERLKGVDSTLKIQPAELGDSAVYLCASTTGYSYEQYFGPGTRLTVT.